Only a few counts were recorded for the clone carrying this T cell receptor (beta chain). What it binds is not known. The junction differs from germline at one of its ends, possibly a read error. The entry originates in a study of response to subunit inactivated influenza vaccine. Study results and limitations: Few additional T cells are recruited per seasonal influenza vaccination, authors suggested.

TCRdb processed the RT-PCR reads anew with MiXCR; each CDR3 protein has one entry. Here the sample spans about 800,000 distinct CDR3 sequences, less than 25% being singletons. This specimen consisted of PBMCs from blood, obtained around 5 days after vaccination. This receptor was obtained from a man aged 50-59 years who received an inactivated influenza vaccine.

This CDR3 is CARSFWYPRGWNRNTEAFF. The CDR3 coding sequence is TGTGCCCGCAGTTTTTGGTATCCCAGGGGGTGGAATCGAAACACTGAAGCTTTCTTT. This chain links TRBV12-3 or TRBV12-4 with TRBJ1-1, with 7 bases fitting TRBD1. This CDR3 contains 19 residues.